Below, 27 T cell receptor beta chains from the same sample are listed, as sequenced in a study of T cells in Graves' hyperthyroidism and ophthalmopathy. RNA transcripts were the template for amplifying TCR beta CDR3 regions. During a first-round RT-PCR of the TCR CDR3, the HTBI primer set was used. One entry per CDR3 protein, called by TCRdb with MiXCR from the multiplex PCR reads. The sample contains approximately 420,000 distinct CDR3 sequences, 12% to 15% of which appear only once. What was sequenced was blood. The receptors stem from a woman aged 18-29 years with Graves' hyperthyroidism.

This clonotype was picked up many times. This chain links TRBV20-1 with TRBJ1-2; TRBD1 matches at 8 bases. This CDR3 region has 15 residues. V dropped 0 bases and J dropped 4; count of bases not matched to a gene: 7. Germline lookup yields CDR1 DFQATT and CDR2 SNEGSKA (reference sequence). CDR3 sequence reads: CSAREAGGKGYGYTF. DNA for the CDR3: TGCAGTGCTAGAGAAGCAGGGGGCAAGGGCTATGGCTACACCTTC.

The genes are TRBV11-1 and TRBJ2-7; no reliable D call. CDR1 is SGHAT and CDR2 is FQDESV in the germline V gene (reference sequence). The CDR3 runs to 13 residues. V was trimmed by 5 bases and J by 1 base, leaving 9 bases between them. CDR3 nucleotides: TGTGCCAGCAGCACATACAAGTCCTACGAGCAGTACTTC. Translation: CASSTYKSYEQYF.

This chain connects TRBV30 to TRBJ2-3, with D possibly being TRBD1 (8 bases). The CDR3 is made up of 11 amino acids. From germline, CDR1 is GTSNPN and CDR2 SVGIG (reference sequence). Trimming cost V 8 bases and J 11 bases, with 17 bases left between them. CDR3 nucleotides: TGTGCCGGGGGGGGGACAGGACGGCAGTATTTT. Translated, it gives CAGGGTGRQYF. The full variable domain, in which reference TRBV30 and TRBJ2-3 provide the parts outside the CDR3, is SQTIHQWPATLVQPVGSPLSLECTVEGTSNPNLYWYRQAAGRGLQLLFYSVGIGQISSEVPQNLSASRPQDRQFILSSKKLLLSDSGFYLCAGGGTGRQYFGPGTRLTVL.

This clonotype was counted many times. The chain has TRBV7-9 and TRBJ2-2; 9 nucleotides align to TRBD1. The germline V gene encodes CDR1 SEHNR and CDR2 FQNEAQ (reference sequence). The junction had 6 bases not matched to a gene; V was cut back by 4 bases and J by 3 bases. This CDR3 comprises 16 residues. The DNA for the CDR3 is TGTGCCAGCAGCTACGGGGGACAGGGCTACACCGGGGAGCTGTTTTTT. Its protein product is CASSYGGQGYTGELFF.

At least ten counts were recorded for this clonotype. V gene TRBV3-1 combines with J gene TRBJ2-1; TRBD2 agrees at 7 bases. The CDR3 contains 13 residues. Trimming at V came to 3 bases and at J to 12 bases, leaving 8 bases not matched to a gene. CDR1 LGHDT and CDR2 YNNKEL come from the germline V gene (reference sequence). CDR3 loop: CASSQGGEMWQFF. DNA for the CDR3: TGTGCCAGCAGCCAGGGGGGGGAGATGTGGCAGTTCTTC.

Many counts were recorded for this clonotype. This rearrangement joins TRBV12-5 to TRBJ1-1; D is undetermined. The V end lost 1 base, the J end lost 7 bases, and 13 bases lay between the germline ends. This CDR3 has 14 residues. Germline V lookup: CDR1 LGHNT, CDR2 FRNRAP. The CDR3 spells CASGLGEFTVEAFF. For the CDR3, the DNA is TGTGCTAGTGGTTTGGGGGAATTCACTGTTGAAGCTTTCTTT. Using reference TRBV12-5 and TRBJ1-1 for the parts outside the CDR3, the full variable domain is DARVTQTPRHKVTEMGQEVTMRCQPILGHNTVFWYRQTMMQGLELLAYFRNRAPLDDSGMPKDRFSAEMPDATLATLKIQPSEPRDSAVYFCASGLGEFTVEAFFGQGTRLTVV.

This clonotype came up many times. The chain links TRBV6-1 to TRBJ1-5, with D unresolved. In germline, CDR1 is MNHNS, CDR2 SASEGT. The germline V and J ends were trimmed by 6 bases and 5 bases, with 11 bases remaining between them. This CDR3 spans 13 amino acids. In DNA form, the CDR3 reads TGTGCCAGCAGCCGTGAGACTGATCAGCCCCAGCATTTT. This translates into CASSRETDQPQHF.

This clonotype came up many times. The V gene is TRBV11-2, the J gene TRBJ1-1; 9 bases fit TRBD1. Germline values: CDR1 SGHAT, CDR2 FQNNGV. The CDR3 has 13 amino acids. The junction had 1 base not matched to a gene; V was cut back by 5 bases and J by 3 bases. CDR3 DNA: TGTGCCAGCAGCGGGGACAGGGACACTGAAGCTTTCTTT. Translation: CASSGDRDTEAFF.

This clonotype came up many times. The genes are TRBV7-3 and TRBJ2-1; D remains unclear. V lost 4 bases and J 0 bases, leaving 13 bases between the germline ends. Germline values: CDR1 SGHTA, CDR2 FQGTGA. CDR3 length: 16 residues. The CDR3, as DNA: TGTGCCAGCAGCTCCCATGGCGGTAACTCCTACAATGAGCAGTTCTTC. Translated: CASSSHGGNSYNEQFF.

This clonotype showed up many times. The germline gene is not matched at one end of the junction; a read error may be the cause. The chain carries TRBV28 and TRBJ2-1; 10 bases map to TRBD1. The CDR3 sequence is 15 residues long. Germline V lookup: CDR1 MDHEN, CDR2 SYDVKM. CDR3 amino acids: CASGFIGQGDNEQFF. CDR3 DNA: TGTGCCAGCGGTTTCATCGGACAGGGGGACAATGAGCAGTTCTTC.

This clonotype appeared many times. The V and J genes are TRBV3-1 and TRBJ1-5, with D perhaps matching TRBD1 (5 bases). This CDR3 is built from 16 residues. The V gene lost 2 bases and the J gene lost 1 base, with 12 bases spanning the gap. Germline V gene sequence: CDR1 LGHDT, CDR2 YNNKEL (reference sequence). The CDR3 DNA is TGTGCCAGCAGCCAATACCCCCCAGGGAGCAATCAGCCCCAGCATTTT. It is translated as CASSQYPPGSNQPQHF.

This clonotype was found many times. This chain links TRBV5-1 with TRBJ2-5, with D uncertain. The CDR3 totals 14 residues. Germline CDR1 reads SGHRS; CDR2 reads YFSETQ. Trimming left V 7 bases short and J 3 bases short, with 16 bases between. The CDR3 region is CASRSRTEKETQYF. CDR3 sequence (DNA): TGCGCCAGCCGTAGCCGGACGGAGAAAGAGACCCAGTACTTC.

The CDR3 is CSARDSGSNEQFF. The CDR3 nucleotides are TGCAGTGCTAGAGATAGCGGGAGTAATGAGCAGTTCTTC. The rearrangement joins TRBV20-1 to TRBJ2-1, with TRBD2 matching 9 bases. The germline gives CDR1 DFQATT, CDR2 SNEGSKA (reference sequence). CDR3 length: 13 residues. Losses at the gene ends were 0 bases for V and 7 bases for J; bases not matched to a gene: 1.

This clonotype was observed many times. The V gene is TRBV3-1, the J gene TRBJ2-3; the D is unclear. Looked up from germline, CDR1 is LGHDT and CDR2 is YNNKEL (reference sequence). This CDR3 spans 11 amino acids. V lost 2 bases and J 8 bases, leaving 5 bases between the germline ends. This CDR3 reads CASSQTVTQYF. Here the CDR3 DNA reads TGTGCCAGCAGCCAAACGGTTACGCAGTATTTT.

As regards this clonotype: This sequence may be a read error, since a much larger clone differs from it by one base. The CDR3 does not end in the conserved phenylalanine or tryptophan, so this is likely a read error. This chain uses TRBV6-5 with TRBJ1-6, with 7 nucleotides matching TRBD1. Per germline, CDR1 MNHEY and CDR2 SVGAGI. The CDR3 is made up of 18 amino acids. Trimming cost V 0 bases and J 0 bases; bases outside gene matches: 5. CDR3 DNA sequence: TGTGCCAGCAGTTACTCTCTGACAGGGAGCTCCTATAATTCACCCCTCCACTCT. Protein: CASSYSLTGSSYNSPLHS.

This clonotype was seen a few times. This rearrangement joins TRBV5-4 to TRBJ2-1, with TRBD2 matching over 7 bases. The V segment lost 5 bases and the J segment 10 bases; nucleotides outside the gene matches: 9. The CDR3 sequence is 13 residues long. Germline V gene sequence: CDR1 SGHNT, CDR2 YYREEE (reference sequence). CDR3 DNA: TGTGCCAGCAGGAACGGACTAGTGGACGAGCAGTTCTTC. Translated, it gives CASRNGLVDEQFF.

This clonotype came up many times. This chain connects TRBV10-1 to TRBJ2-5; 8 bases agree with TRBD2. Germline V lookup: CDR1 WNHNN, CDR2 SYGVQD (reference sequence). The CDR3 sequence is 16 residues long. J lost 2 bases, V lost 0 bases, and 5 bases had no gene match. The CDR3 reads CASSESLAGSQETQYF. CDR3 DNA: TGCGCCAGCAGTGAGTCTCTAGCGGGTAGTCAAGAGACCCAGTACTTC.

The CDR3, as DNA: TGTGCCAGTACCTCGATCGGGACAGGGGGCGAAGATGAGCAGTTCTTC. Translated: CASTSIGTGGEDEQFF. This chain joins TRBV19 and TRBJ2-1, with 12 bases lining up with TRBD1. CDR3 length: 16 amino acids. V lost 7 bases to trimming and J lost 8 bases; unmatched junction nucleotides: 12. Germline V gene lookup returns CDR1 LNHDA and CDR2 SQIVND (reference sequence). Variable domain in full (rest from reference TRBV19 and TRBJ2-1): DGGITQSPKYLFRKEGQNVTLSCEQNLNHDAMYWYRQDPGQGLRLIYYSQIVNDFQKGDIAEGYSVSREKKESFPLTVTSAQKNPTAFYLCASTSIGTGGEDEQFFGPGTRLTVL.

This clonotype was recorded many times. This chain uses TRBV7-2 with TRBJ2-3; D not certain. The V and J ends lost 0 bases and 6 bases respectively, with 10 bases between them. The CDR3 has 14 residues. Germline loops: CDR1 SGHTA, CDR2 FQGNSA. The DNA for the CDR3 is TGTGCCAGCAGCTTAGCATCCCCCCCTGATACGCAGTATTTT. Its translation: CASSLASPPDTQYF. Full variable domain (outside the CDR3, taken from reference TRBV7-2 and TRBJ2-3): GAGVSQSPSNKVTEKGKDVELRCDPISGHTALYWYRQSLGQGLEFLIYFQGNSAPDKSGLPSDRFSAERTGGSVSTLTIQRTQQEDSAVYLCASSLASPPDTQYFGPGTRLTVL.

At least ten counts were recorded for this clonotype. V gene TRBV12-3 or TRBV12-4 combines with J gene TRBJ1-2, with D perhaps matching TRBD1 (6 bases). Trimming took off 2 bases at V and 6 bases at J, with 16 bases between the two ends. CDR3 size: 15 residues. The CDR3: CASSLRGAGADGYTF. The CDR3 DNA sequence: TGTGCCAGCAGTTTAAGAGGTGCGGGGGCCGATGGCTACACCTTC.

This clonotype has at least ten counts. This rearrangement joins TRBV29-1 to TRBJ1-2; the match to TRBD1 covers 8 bases. Germline V gene data show CDR1 as SQVTM and CDR2 as ANQGSEA. V shed 6 bases and J 5 bases; nucleotides not matched to a gene: 11. The CDR3 spans 14 residues. As DNA, the CDR3 is TGCAGCGTCAACGGTGGACAGGGCCAATATGGCTACACCTTC. Translated: CSVNGGQGQYGYTF.

The sample holds a few counts of this clonotype. The rearrangement joins TRBV28 to TRBJ2-6; D possibly corresponds to TRBD2 (7 bases). Trimming shortened V by 5 bases and J by 2 bases, and 19 bases separated the two germline ends. Per germline, CDR1 MDHEN and CDR2 SYDVKM. The CDR3 has 18 amino acids. CDR3 sequence: CASSPVGGRAPGANVLTF. The CDR3 DNA is TGTGCCAGCAGTCCGGTGGGGGGGCGGGCTCCTGGGGCCAACGTCCTGACTTTC.

This clonotype was recorded many times. The V gene is TRBV27, the J gene TRBJ2-5, with a weak D call TRBD2 (5 bases). The CDR3 runs to 14 residues. Trimming shortened V by 3 bases and J by 7 bases, and 15 bases separated the two germline ends. Germline loops: CDR1 MNHEY, CDR2 SMNVEV (reference sequence). The CDR3 nucleotides read TGTGCCAGCAGTTTTTGGGCCGGGGATGGGACCCAGTACTTC. It is translated as CASSFWAGDGTQYF.

The V gene is TRBV12-3 or TRBV12-4, the J gene TRBJ2-1; D remains unclear. The CDR3 is made up of 17 amino acids. V lost 4 bases to trimming and J lost 0 bases, with 16 bases between them. The CDR3 region is CASSYPNGQSSYNEQFF. The CDR3 DNA reads as TGTGCCAGCAGTTATCCAAACGGCCAGAGCTCCTACAATGAGCAGTTCTTC.

Many counts were recorded for this clonotype. Germline is not matched at one junction end, which may reflect a read error. J is TRBJ1-2 and V is TRBV27, with 11 bases aligning to TRBD1. The CDR3 is made up of 16 amino acids. Germline V lookup: CDR1 MNHEY, CDR2 SMNVEV (reference sequence). The CDR3 loop reads CASSPGQGVENSGYTF. The CDR3 region has the DNA TGTGCCAGCAGCCCGGGACAGGGGGTTGAAAACTCTGGCTACACCTTC.

This clonotype was seen many times. J is TRBJ1-1 and V is TRBV6-1, with TRBD1 as a possible D gene (6 bases). Trimming removed 7 bases at V and 5 bases at J, with 14 bases between. CDR3 length: 13 residues. Per the germline V gene, CDR1 is MNHNS and CDR2 is SASEGT. CDR3 DNA sequence: TGTGCCAGCAACTACAGGGACATAACTGAAGCTTTCTTT. Residues: CASNYRDITEAFF.

This clonotype was recorded at least ten times. The chain employs TRBV28 and TRBJ1-2; D uncertain. CDR3 size: 15 residues. V was pared by 8 bases and J by 2 bases, with 18 bases between. Germline CDR1 is MDHEN and CDR2 is SYDVKM. This CDR3 is CASQLLSTGNYGYTF. CDR3 DNA sequence: TGTGCCAGCCAACTCCTTTCTACTGGGAACTATGGCTACACCTTC.